What follows are 20 T cell receptor beta chains derived from one specimen sequenced in a study of blood T cell repertoires in COVID-19. Method: immunoSEQ multiplex PCR; TCRdb's copy keeps in-frame clones and lacks some. Counted here are over 150,000 clones, around 94% occurring once; the ten biggest clones make up 0.7% to 0.8%. The sample was peripheral blood. These TCRs come from a man aged 25 to 40 with COVID-19, enrolled during active disease.

The V and J genes are TRBV2 and TRBJ2-5, with a possible D match to TRBD1 (5 bases). Germline V gene lookup returns CDR1 SNHLY and CDR2 FYNNEI. Trimming removed 7 bases from V and 2 bases from J, with 14 bases in between. The CDR3 runs 14 residues. CDR3 region: CASTPTALQETQYF. CDR3 DNA: TGTGCCAGCACCCCGACAGCACTACAAGAGACCCAGTACTTC. The full variable domain, in which reference TRBV2 and TRBJ2-5 provide the parts outside the CDR3, is EPEVTQTPSHQVTQMGQEVILRCVPISNHLYFYWYRQILGQKVEFLVSFYNNEISEKSEIFDDQFSVERPDGSNFTLKIRSTKLEDSAMYFCASTPTALQETQYFGPGTRLLVL.

The rearrangement uses TRBV2 and TRBJ1-3, with D uncertain. Trimming left V 8 bases short and J 0 bases short, with 11 bases between. CDR3 size: 14 residues. Germline values: CDR1 SNHLY, CDR2 FYNNEI. The CDR3 region is CASQAETSGNTIYF. DNA for the CDR3: TGTGCCAGCCAGGCAGAGACCTCTGGAAACACCATATATTTT.

The rearrangement uses TRBV15 and TRBJ1-5; no clear D gene. Germline V gene data show CDR1 as LNHNV and CDR2 as YYDKDF (reference sequence). The CDR3 consists of 15 residues. The V gene lost 1 base and the J gene lost 1 base, with 8 bases spanning the gap. CDR3 sequence reads: CATSRAGHSNQPQHF. The CDR3 region has the DNA TGTGCCACCAGCAGAGCTGGGCACAGCAATCAGCCCCAGCATTTT.

The chain uses TRBV2 and TRBJ1-2; D unresolved. This CDR3 contains 16 residues. The V end lost 2 bases, the J end lost 3 bases, and 16 bases lay between the germline ends. Per the germline V gene, CDR1 is SNHLY and CDR2 is FYNNEI. The CDR3 sequence: CASSELLGSGYYGYTF. CDR3 nucleotide sequence: TGTGCCAGCAGTGAATTATTGGGTTCGGGATACTATGGCTACACCTTC.

This clone was seen once. This chain joins TRBV6-5 and TRBJ1-4, with D perhaps TRBD1 (5 bases). This CDR3 has 14 amino acids. CDR1 is MNHEY, CDR2 SVGAGI, per germline. Trimming left V 10 bases short and J 6 bases short, with 18 bases between. The CDR3 is CATKTWGGHEKLFF. Here the CDR3 DNA reads TGTGCCACAAAAACCTGGGGGGGTCATGAAAAACTGTTTTTT.

In regard to this clone: The sample has other DNA sequences that encode this CDR3 too. This sequence joins TRBV19 and TRBJ1-1; TRBD1 is a possible D gene (5 bases). This CDR3 contains 13 residues. V lost 0 bases, J lost 4 bases, and 6 bases lay in between. Germline loops: CDR1 LNHDA, CDR2 SQIVND (reference sequence). Written as DNA, the CDR3 is TGTGCCAGTAGTATAGATAGGGGCACTGAAGCTTTCTTT. Amino acids: CASSIDRGTEAFF. The full variable domain, in which reference TRBV19 and TRBJ1-1 provide the parts outside the CDR3, is DGGITQSPKYLFRKEGQNVTLSCEQNLNHDAMYWYRQDPGQGLRLIYYSQIVNDFQKGDIAEGYSVSREKKESFPLTVTSAQKNPTAFYLCASSIDRGTEAFFGQGTRLTVV.

This chain connects TRBV19 to TRBJ2-5, with TRBD1 matching 12 bases. The germline gives CDR1 LNHDA, CDR2 SQIVND (reference sequence). V was pared by 0 bases and J by 7 bases, with 9 bases of the junction left unmatched. The CDR3 extends over 17 amino acids. This CDR3 reads CASSIDGGPGQGATQYF. The CDR3, as DNA: TGTGCCAGTAGTATAGACGGAGGCCCGGGACAGGGGGCGACCCAGTACTTC.

J is TRBJ2-4 and V is TRBV18, with TRBD2 identical over 9 bases. V lost 0 bases to trimming and J lost 5 bases; unmatched junction nucleotides: 2. The CDR3 runs 15 residues. Per the germline V gene, CDR1 is KGHSH and CDR2 is LQKENI. CDR3 region: CASSPPTSGQNIQYF. The CDR3 DNA follows: TGTGCCAGCTCACCACCGACTAGCGGACAAAACATTCAGTACTTC.

This clone was found once. V and J are TRBV7-9 and TRBJ1-1; D gene unclear. Germline loops: CDR1 SEHNR, CDR2 FQNEAQ (reference sequence). The CDR3 runs 13 residues. Trimming took 5 bases from V and 1 from J, leaving 8 bases between them. The CDR3 DNA sequence: TGTGCCAGCAGCCCGTTATCGAACACTGAAGCTTTCTTT. Translation: CASSPLSNTEAFF.

The chain couples TRBV5-1 to TRBJ2-5; a weak D match, TRBD1 (5 bases). Germline lookup yields CDR1 SGHRS and CDR2 YFSETQ. This CDR3 has 15 residues. Trimming shortened V by 4 bases and J by 1 base, and 14 bases separated the two germline ends. Here the CDR3 reads CASSPPQGSQETQYF. Written as DNA, the CDR3 is TGCGCCAGCAGCCCCCCCCAGGGCAGCCAAGAGACCCAGTACTTC.

V gene TRBV7-2 combines with J gene TRBJ1-2, with D maybe TRBD1 (6 bases). Germline CDR1 reads SGHTA; CDR2 reads FQGNSA. This CDR3 is built from 13 residues. Between the trimmed V and J ends, which lost 4 bases and 7 bases, there was a span of 13 bases. The CDR3 DNA is TGTGCCAGCAGCTCCTACACAGGGACTGGCTACACCTTC. Its protein product is CASSSYTGTGYTF.

The gene calls are TRBV9 and TRBJ2-7, with 11 bases that match TRBD2. This CDR3 comprises 14 residues. V shed 6 bases, J shed 5 bases, and the junction held 7 bases outside the gene matches. From germline, CDR1 is SGDLS and CDR2 YYNGEE. CDR3 amino acids: CASTGGTSGDEQYF. The CDR3, as DNA: TGTGCCAGCACCGGAGGGACTAGCGGCGACGAGCAGTACTTC.

The chain links TRBV14 to TRBJ1-3, with a tentative D call TRBD1 (5 bases). The CDR3 length is 14 residues. CDR1 is SGHDN, CDR2 FVKESK, per germline. With 0 bases removed from V and 5 bases from J, the gap between germline ends came to 8 bases. The CDR3 DNA is TGTGCCAGCAGCCAAGATCAGGACAGAAACACCATATATTTT. Its protein product is CASSQDQDRNTIYF.

V gene TRBV30 combines with J gene TRBJ1-5; no definite D call. V lost 2 bases and J lost 0, with 11 bases in between. Germline assignment: CDR1 GTSNPN and CDR2 SVGIG (reference sequence). There are 15 residues in the CDR3. CDR3 in amino acids: CAWSPPRDSNQPQHF. The CDR3 region has the DNA TGTGCCTGGAGTCCCCCACGGGATAGCAATCAGCCCCAGCATTTT. The full variable domain, its missing parts supplied by reference TRBV30 and TRBJ1-5, is SQTIHQWPATLVQPVGSPLSLECTVEGTSNPNLYWYRQAAGRGLQLLFYSVGIGQISSEVPQNLSASRPQDRQFILSSKKLLLSDSGFYLCAWSPPRDSNQPQHFGDGTRLSIL.

The J gene is TRBJ1-2, the V gene TRBV18, with a possible D match to TRBD1 (6 bases). CDR1 and CDR2 from the germline V gene are KGHSH and LQKENI. The CDR3 is made up of 13 amino acids. Between the trimmed V and J ends, which lost 1 base and 6 bases, there was a span of 9 bases. CDR3 DNA: TGTGCCAGCTCACCACGGGAGGGGGATGGCTACACCTTC. It codes for CASSPREGDGYTF.

The rearrangement uses TRBV5-6 and TRBJ1-1; no clear D. Looked up from germline, CDR1 is SGHDT and CDR2 is YYEEEE. This CDR3 is 13 amino acids long. With 0 bases removed from V and 0 bases from J, the gap between germline ends came to 3 bases. The CDR3 reads CASSLGVNTEAFF. The CDR3 DNA reads as TGTGCCAGCAGCTTGGGAGTGAACACTGAAGCTTTCTTT. Full variable domain (missing parts from reference TRBV5-6 and TRBJ1-1): DAGVTQSPTHLIKTRGQQVTLRCSPKSGHDTVSWYQQALGQGPQFIFQYYEEEERQRGNFPDRFSGHQFPNYSSELNVNALLLGDSALYLCASSLGVNTEAFFGQGTRLTVV.

CDR3 sequence (DNA): TGTGCCGGACGGGCTAGCGGGGGGGATACGCAGTATTTT. Translation: CAGRASGGDTQYF. V is TRBV12-3 or TRBV12-4 and J is TRBJ2-3; 11 bases are a match to TRBD2. The CDR3 has 13 amino acids. Trimming cost V 11 bases and J 6 bases; bases outside gene matches: 7.

This clone has a single count. J is TRBJ2-7 and V is TRBV9, with 11 bases that match TRBD1. The CDR3 loop spans 15 amino acids. V trimming: 4 bases; J trimming: 2 bases; junction bases outside the gene matches: 5. CDR1 and CDR2 (germline): SGDLS, YYNGEE. Here the CDR3 reads CASSPRTGGPYEQYF. As DNA, the CDR3 is TGTGCCAGCAGCCCCCGGACAGGGGGCCCCTACGAGCAGTACTTC.

The rearrangement joins TRBV5-6 to TRBJ2-5; the D gene is possibly TRBD2 (7 bases). Trimming shortened V by 4 bases and J by 9 bases, and 19 bases separated the two germline ends. CDR1 is SGHDT and CDR2 is YYEEEE in the germline V gene. CDR3 length: 14 residues. The CDR3: CASSARQWGGPQYF. The CDR3 DNA sequence: TGTGCCAGCAGCGCGAGACAGTGGGGGGGGCCCCAGTACTTC.

The V and J genes are TRBV5-6 and TRBJ1-5; no definite D call. This CDR3 is built from 12 residues. CDR1 and CDR2 (germline): SGHDT, YYEEEE. The ends were cut back, 5 bases at V and 6 bases at J, with 9 bases in the middle. Here the CDR3 reads CASSLFGQPQHF. The CDR3 DNA reads TGTGCCAGCAGTCTTTTCGGTCAGCCCCAGCATTTT.